What follows are 9 T cell receptor beta chains derived from one specimen sequenced in a study of blood T cell repertoires in COVID-19. The assay was immunoSEQ multiplex PCR, and TCRdb's table has in-frame clones only and misses some. The profile shows roughly 200,000 clones, around 84% of them singletons. The sequenced sample consisted of peripheral blood. These receptor sequences come from a woman of 80 years or more with active or convalescent COVID-19.

The V call is TRBV5-4, the J call TRBJ1-6; D perhaps matches TRBD1 (5 bases). Germline lookup yields CDR1 SGHNT and CDR2 YYREEE (reference sequence). CDR3 length equals 15 residues. V was cut by 4 bases and J by 5 bases, with 13 bases left in between. CDR3 DNA sequence: TGTGCCAGCAGCCTGAAGACGGGGGATAATTCACCCCTCCACTTT. Translating it yields CASSLKTGDNSPLHF.

This chain links TRBV14 with TRBJ1-4; TRBD1 aligns across 7 bases. V trimming: 4 bases; J trimming: 7 bases; junction bases outside the gene matches: 9. Germline CDR1 is SGHDN and CDR2 is FVKESK. CDR3 length: 15 residues. CDR3 loop: CASSPRQGGGEKLFF. In nucleotides, the CDR3 is TGTGCCAGCAGCCCCCGACAGGGAGGAGGTGAAAAACTGTTTTTT. Together with reference TRBV14 and TRBJ1-4, the CDR3 gives the full variable domain: EAGVTQFPSHSVIEKGQTVTLRCDPISGHDNLYWYRRVMGKEIKFLLHFVKESKQDESGMPNNRFLAERTGGTYSTLKVQPAELEDSGVYFCASSPRQGGGEKLFFGSGTQLSVL.

The chain has TRBV6-2 or TRBV6-3 and TRBJ2-3; 9 bases are a match to TRBD2. The CDR3 sequence is 14 residues long. CDR1 is MNHEY and CDR2 is SVGEGT in the germline V gene. V lost 5 bases to trimming and J lost 5 bases; unmatched junction nucleotides: 5. CDR3 in DNA: TGTGCCAGCAGTCGCGGGAGGGAAAGAGATACGCAGTATTTT. Translated, it gives CASSRGRERDTQYF.

The chain couples TRBV18 to TRBJ2-5; weak D call: TRBD2 (5 bases). CDR3 size: 13 residues. The V and J ends lost 3 bases and 2 bases respectively, with 7 bases between them. Per germline, CDR1 KGHSH and CDR2 LQKENI. The DNA for the CDR3 is TGTGCCAGCTCACCCGGGGTACAAGAGACCCAGTACTTC. This gives the protein CASSPGVQETQYF. Filled out from reference TRBV18 and TRBJ2-5, the complete variable domain reads NAGVMQNPRHLVRRRGQEARLRCSPMKGHSHVYWYRQLPEEGLKFMVYLQKENIIDESGMPKERFSAEFPKEGPSILRIQQVVRGDSAAYFCASSPGVQETQYFGPGTRLLVL.

The V and J genes are TRBV4-2 and TRBJ2-2, with 15 bases that match TRBD2. This CDR3 has 19 amino acids. V lost 1 base to trimming and J lost 1 base; unmatched junction nucleotides: 4. Germline V lookup: CDR1 LGHNA, CDR2 YNFKEQ. The CDR3 DNA reads as TGTGCCAGCAGCCAAGTGGGACTAGCGGGGGGCCTGAACACCGGGGAGCTGTTTTTT. Its translation is CASSQVGLAGGLNTGELFF.

The chain joins TRBV7-7 to TRBJ2-3; D possibly corresponds to TRBD1 (6 bases). Trimming left V 5 bases short and J 3 bases short, with 9 bases between. This CDR3 region has 13 residues. The germline CDR1 and CDR2 sequences are SSHAT and FNYEAQ (reference sequence). The CDR3 spells CASSDGTTDTQYF. CDR3 DNA: TGTGCCAGCAGCGACGGGACAACAGATACGCAGTATTTT.

The J gene is TRBJ1-5, the V gene TRBV5-5; 8 positions agree with TRBD1. The germline CDR1 and CDR2 sequences are SGHKS and YYEKEE (reference sequence). CDR3 length: 15 amino acids. The J segment lost 8 bases and the V segment lost 4 bases, leaving 11 bases of the junction unmatched. CDR3 DNA sequence: TGTGCCAGCAGCGGGGAGACAGGGGCCAGGGAGCCCCAGCATTTT. This translates into CASSGETGAREPQHF.

V and J are TRBV5-1 and TRBJ2-1, with 7 bases that match TRBD1. Germline values: CDR1 SGHRS, CDR2 YFSETQ. The ends lost 4 bases at V and 7 bases at J; junction bases unmatched: 11. CDR3 size: 15 residues. The CDR3 bases are TGCGCCAGCAGCAGCACCGGGACAGTTACGAATGAGCAGTTCTTC. Its protein is CASSSTGTVTNEQFF.

This clone has only one observation. The chain joins TRBV19 to TRBJ1-2; 12 bases align to TRBD1. Germline V CDR1 and CDR2: LNHDA, SQIVND (reference sequence). Losses at the gene ends were 5 bases for V and 2 bases for J; bases not matched to a gene: 6. There are 16 residues in the CDR3. In DNA form, the CDR3 reads TGTGCCAGTAGTGGGACAGGGGGCTCTCGCAACTATGGCTACACCTTC. Protein sequence: CASSGTGGSRNYGYTF.